This T cell receptor beta chain was profiled in a study of blood T cell repertoires in COVID-19. The germline V gene encodes CDR1 SGHNT and CDR2 YYREEE (reference sequence). The CDR3 sequence is 17 residues long. V trimming: 5 bases; J trimming: 3 bases; junction bases outside the gene matches: 9. Sequenced by immunoSEQ multiplex PCR; TCRdb stores in-frame clones only, minus some. The data hold approximately 250,000 clones, with around nine tenths observed a single time. The sequenced sample was peripheral blood. This sequence joins TRBV5-4 and TRBJ2-7; 15 bases map to TRBD2. The sequence was collected from a young man with COVID-19, enrolled during active disease. The CDR3 coding sequence is TGTGCCAGCAGTTCAGGGACTAGCGGGGGGACTATCTACGAGCAGTACTTC. Translating it yields CASSSGTSGGTIYEQYF.